These T cell receptor beta chains were read from a single sample in a study of shared clonotypes between healthy human individuals. The repertoire was sequenced with immunoSEQ multiplex PCR; TCRdb's copy has only in-frame clones and lacks some. The data contain over 2 million clones, around 92% of them singletons. The sample taken for sequencing was naive CD4+ T cells from PBMCs. Receptor source: a man younger than 35 in good health. Some clones in this sample may be carry-over from other donors' samples. Both conserved end residues are part of each CDR3. The order of the fields is CDR3 protein, J gene, V gene, D gene, clone size. The D gene is left open where the match is weak. Size values are once, few and many counts, or a class for expanded clones, and some rows have none.

CASSERRAVSGANVLTF,TRBJ2-6,TRBV10-2,NA,NA
CASSSNYGYTF,TRBJ1-2,TRBV11-2,NA,NA
CASSLQVYGEQFF,TRBJ2-1,TRBV7-2,NA,once
CAWRSGGNTGELFF,TRBJ2-2,TRBV30,TRBD2,NA
CASIQRPSGNQPQHF,TRBJ1-5,TRBV19,NA,NA
CASSLLGVGTGELFF,TRBJ2-2,TRBV7-9,NA,NA
CASKEGARADTQYF,TRBJ2-3,TRBV6-1,TRBD1,NA
CSVGGGNTEAFF,TRBJ1-1,TRBV29-1,NA,NA
CASSFGRVWGYTF,TRBJ1-2,TRBV28,NA,once
CASSIIGQGNEQFF,TRBJ2-1,TRBV9,TRBD1,NA
CASSTDRGAGELFF,TRBJ2-2,TRBV19,TRBD1,NA
CASSLARVKSSGANVLTF,TRBJ2-6,TRBV5-4,NA,NA
CASSQESPAGGPRASYEQYF,TRBJ2-7,TRBV4-2,TRBD2,NA
CASSPGQGYGEQYF,TRBJ2-7,TRBV18,TRBD1,NA
CASSRNNEQFF,TRBJ2-1,TRBV19,NA,NA
CASRQTGLAINEQFF,TRBJ2-1,TRBV11-2,TRBD2,NA
CAISEGFGQPSSYEQYF,TRBJ2-7,TRBV10-3,NA,NA
CASSFRGWNIEQYF,TRBJ2-7,TRBV28,NA,NA
CSARGGITLHF,TRBJ1-6,TRBV20-1,NA,NA
CASSFAGEQFF,TRBJ2-1,TRBV5-1,NA,NA
CASRGDRYLNEQFF,TRBJ2-1,TRBV5-1,NA,NA
CSAGQGEAFF,TRBJ1-1,TRBV20-1,NA,few
CASSLSRTNYGYTF,TRBJ1-2,TRBV5-1,NA,NA
CASTVLAANYNEQFF,TRBJ2-1,TRBV28,TRBD2,NA
CASSALFGSRGEQYF,TRBJ2-7,TRBV7-2,NA,NA
CASSLGGTRGYTF,TRBJ1-2,TRBV5-8,NA,NA
CASSISAGVYNEQFF,TRBJ2-1,TRBV19,TRBD2,NA
CSADSGTSAYEQYF,TRBJ2-7,TRBV29-1,TRBD2,NA